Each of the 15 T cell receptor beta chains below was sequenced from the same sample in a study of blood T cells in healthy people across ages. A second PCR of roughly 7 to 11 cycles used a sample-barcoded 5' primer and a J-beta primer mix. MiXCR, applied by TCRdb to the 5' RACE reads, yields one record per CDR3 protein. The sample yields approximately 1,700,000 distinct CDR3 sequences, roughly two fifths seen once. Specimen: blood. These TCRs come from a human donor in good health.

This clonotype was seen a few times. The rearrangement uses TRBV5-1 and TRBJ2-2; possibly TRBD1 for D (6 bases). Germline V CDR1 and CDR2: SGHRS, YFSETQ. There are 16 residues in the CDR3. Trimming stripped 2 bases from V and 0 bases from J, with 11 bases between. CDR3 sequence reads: CASSFEAGANTGELFF. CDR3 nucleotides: TGCGCCAGCAGCTTCGAAGCAGGGGCGAACACCGGGGAGCTGTTTTTT. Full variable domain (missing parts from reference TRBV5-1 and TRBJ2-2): KAGVTQTPRYLIKTRGQQVTLSCSPISGHRSVSWYQQTPGQGLQFLFEYFSETQRNKGNFPGRFSGRQFSNSRSEMNVSTLELGDSALYLCASSFEAGANTGELFFGEGSRLTVL.

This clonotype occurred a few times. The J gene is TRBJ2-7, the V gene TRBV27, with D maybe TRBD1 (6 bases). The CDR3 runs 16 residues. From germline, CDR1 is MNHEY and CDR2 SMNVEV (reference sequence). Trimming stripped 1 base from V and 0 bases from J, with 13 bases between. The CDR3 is CASSLFGGQGSYEQYF. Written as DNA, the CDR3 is TGTGCCAGCAGTTTATTTGGGGGACAAGGCTCCTACGAGCAGTACTTC.

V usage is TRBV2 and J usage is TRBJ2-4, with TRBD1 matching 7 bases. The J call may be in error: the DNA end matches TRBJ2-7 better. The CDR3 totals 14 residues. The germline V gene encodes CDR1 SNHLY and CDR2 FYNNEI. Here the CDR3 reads CASSGPGQFYEQYF. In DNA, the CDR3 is TGTGCCAGCAGTGGCCCGGGACAGTTCTACGAGCAGTACTTC.

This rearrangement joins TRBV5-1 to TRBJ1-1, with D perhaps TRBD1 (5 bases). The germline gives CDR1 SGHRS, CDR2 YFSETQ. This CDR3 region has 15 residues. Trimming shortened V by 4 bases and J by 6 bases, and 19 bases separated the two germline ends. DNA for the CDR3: TGCGCCAGCAGCGGGGGGGAGGGAGCGTTCGCTGAAGCTTTCTTT. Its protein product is CASSGGEGAFAEAFF. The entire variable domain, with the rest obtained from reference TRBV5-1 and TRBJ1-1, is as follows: KAGVTQTPRYLIKTRGQQVTLSCSPISGHRSVSWYQQTPGQGLQFLFEYFSETQRNKGNFPGRFSGRQFSNSRSEMNVSTLELGDSALYLCASSGGEGAFAEAFFGQGTRLTVV.

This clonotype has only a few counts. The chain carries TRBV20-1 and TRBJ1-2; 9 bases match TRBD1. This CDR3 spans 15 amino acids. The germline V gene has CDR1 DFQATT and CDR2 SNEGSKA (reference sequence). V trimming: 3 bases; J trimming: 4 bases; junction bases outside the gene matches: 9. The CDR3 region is CSASPLGQGSYGYTF. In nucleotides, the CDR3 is TGCAGTGCTAGCCCCCTTGGACAGGGGAGCTATGGCTACACCTTC.

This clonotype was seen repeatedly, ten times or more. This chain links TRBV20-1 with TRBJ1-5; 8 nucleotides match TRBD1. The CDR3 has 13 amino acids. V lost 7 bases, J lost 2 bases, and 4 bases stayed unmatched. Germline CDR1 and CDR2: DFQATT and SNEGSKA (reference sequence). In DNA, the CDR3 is TGCAGTGTAGGGGGACAGGGCAATCAGCCCCAGCATTTT. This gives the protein CSVGGQGNQPQHF.

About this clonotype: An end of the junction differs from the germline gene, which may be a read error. CDR3 in DNA: TGTGCCAGCAGCCAAGATGAGGCTCGCTACGAGCGGTACTTC. Translation gives CASSQDEARYERYF. This sequence joins TRBV4-2 and TRBJ2-7; D not resolved. Germline V gene lookup returns CDR1 LGHNA and CDR2 YNFKEQ. The CDR3 contains 14 residues.

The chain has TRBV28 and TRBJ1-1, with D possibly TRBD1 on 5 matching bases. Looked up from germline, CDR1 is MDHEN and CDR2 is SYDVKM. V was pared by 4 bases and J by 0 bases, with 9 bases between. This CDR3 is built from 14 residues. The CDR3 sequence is CASSYQGMNTEAFF. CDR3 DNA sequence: TGTGCCAGCAGTTATCAGGGCATGAACACTGAAGCTTTCTTT.

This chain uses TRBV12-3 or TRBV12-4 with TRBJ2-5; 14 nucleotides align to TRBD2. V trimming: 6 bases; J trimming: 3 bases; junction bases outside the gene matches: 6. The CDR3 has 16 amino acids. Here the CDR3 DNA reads TGTGCCAGCAGCCCCACGACTAGCGGGGGGGAAGAGACCCAGTACTTC. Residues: CASSPTTSGGEETQYF.

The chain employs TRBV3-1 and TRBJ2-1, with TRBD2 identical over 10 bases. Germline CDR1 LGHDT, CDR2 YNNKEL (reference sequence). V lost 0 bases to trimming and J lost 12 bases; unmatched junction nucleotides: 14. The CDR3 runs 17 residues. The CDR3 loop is CASSQDLRSGGAPSQFF. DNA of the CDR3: TGTGCCAGCAGCCAAGATCTGAGGAGCGGGGGGGCCCCTTCGCAGTTCTTC.

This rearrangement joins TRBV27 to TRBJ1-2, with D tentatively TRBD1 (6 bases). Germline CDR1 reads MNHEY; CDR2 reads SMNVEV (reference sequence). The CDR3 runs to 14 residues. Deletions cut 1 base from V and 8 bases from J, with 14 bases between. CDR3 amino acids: CASSLFWGARGYTF. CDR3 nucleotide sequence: TGTGCCAGCAGTTTATTTTGGGGGGCAAGGGGCTACACCTTC.

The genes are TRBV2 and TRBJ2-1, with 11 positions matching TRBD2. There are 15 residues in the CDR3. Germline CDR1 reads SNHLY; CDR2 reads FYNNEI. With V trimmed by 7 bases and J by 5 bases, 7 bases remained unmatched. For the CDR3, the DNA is TGTGCCAGCAAATTAGCGGGGGGGTCAAACAATGAGCAGTTCTTC. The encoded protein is CASKLAGGSNNEQFF.

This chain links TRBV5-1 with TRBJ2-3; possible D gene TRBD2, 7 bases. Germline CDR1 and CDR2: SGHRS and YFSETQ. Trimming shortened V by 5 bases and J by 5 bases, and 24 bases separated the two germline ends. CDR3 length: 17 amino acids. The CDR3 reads CASRGRGLGGSLDTQYF. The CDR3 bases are TGCGCCAGCAGGGGACGAGGACTAGGGGGTTCCTTAGATACGCAGTATTTT.

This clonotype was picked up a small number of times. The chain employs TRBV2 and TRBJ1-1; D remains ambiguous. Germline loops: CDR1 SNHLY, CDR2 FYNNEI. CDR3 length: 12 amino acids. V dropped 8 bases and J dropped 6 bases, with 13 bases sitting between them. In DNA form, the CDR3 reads TGTGCCAGCGGATTTAGTATTGCTGAAGCTTTCTTT. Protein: CASGFSIAEAFF.

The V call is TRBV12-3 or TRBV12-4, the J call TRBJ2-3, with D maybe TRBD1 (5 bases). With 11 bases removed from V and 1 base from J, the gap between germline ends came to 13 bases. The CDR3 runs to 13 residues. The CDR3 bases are TGTGCCGGCAAATCCAGGGGCACAGATACGCAGTATTTT. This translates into CAGKSRGTDTQYF.